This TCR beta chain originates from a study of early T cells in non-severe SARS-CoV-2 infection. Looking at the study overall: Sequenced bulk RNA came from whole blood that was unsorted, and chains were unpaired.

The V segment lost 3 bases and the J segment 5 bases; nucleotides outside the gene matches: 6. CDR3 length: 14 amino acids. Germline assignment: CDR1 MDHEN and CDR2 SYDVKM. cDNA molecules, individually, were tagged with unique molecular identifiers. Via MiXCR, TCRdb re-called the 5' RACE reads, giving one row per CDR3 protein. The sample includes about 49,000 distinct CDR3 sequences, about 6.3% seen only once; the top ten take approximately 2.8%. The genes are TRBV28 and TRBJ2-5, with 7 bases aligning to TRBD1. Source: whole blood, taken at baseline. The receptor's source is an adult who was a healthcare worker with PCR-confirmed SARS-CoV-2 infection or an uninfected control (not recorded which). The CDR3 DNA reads TGTGCCAGCAGTTTGACAGGGCCTTCGGAGACCCAGTACTTC. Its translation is CASSLTGPSETQYF.